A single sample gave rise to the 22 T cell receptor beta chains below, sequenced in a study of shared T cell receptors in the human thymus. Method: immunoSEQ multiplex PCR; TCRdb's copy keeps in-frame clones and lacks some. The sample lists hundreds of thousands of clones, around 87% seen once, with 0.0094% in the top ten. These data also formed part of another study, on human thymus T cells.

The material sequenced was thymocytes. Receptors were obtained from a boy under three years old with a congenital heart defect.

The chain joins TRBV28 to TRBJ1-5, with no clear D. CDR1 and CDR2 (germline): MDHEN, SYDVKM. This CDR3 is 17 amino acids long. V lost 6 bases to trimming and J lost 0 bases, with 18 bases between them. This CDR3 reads CASSPAGKGYSNQPQHF. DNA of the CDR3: TGTGCCAGCAGCCCGGCGGGGAAGGGATATAGCAATCAGCCCCAGCATTTT.

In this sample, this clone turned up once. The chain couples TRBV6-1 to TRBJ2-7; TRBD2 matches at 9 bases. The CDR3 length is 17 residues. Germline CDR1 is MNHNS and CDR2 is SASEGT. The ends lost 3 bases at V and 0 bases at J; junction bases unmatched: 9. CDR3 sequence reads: CASSEPSGNPNSYEQYF. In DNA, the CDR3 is TGTGCCAGCAGTGAGCCTAGCGGGAACCCAAACTCCTACGAGCAGTACTTC.

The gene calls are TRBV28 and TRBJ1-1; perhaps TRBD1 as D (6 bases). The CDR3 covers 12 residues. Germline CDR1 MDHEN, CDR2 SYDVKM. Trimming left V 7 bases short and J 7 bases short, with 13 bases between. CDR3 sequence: CASTDRKCEAFF. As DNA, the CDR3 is TGTGCCAGCACCGACAGGAAATGTGAAGCTTTCTTT.

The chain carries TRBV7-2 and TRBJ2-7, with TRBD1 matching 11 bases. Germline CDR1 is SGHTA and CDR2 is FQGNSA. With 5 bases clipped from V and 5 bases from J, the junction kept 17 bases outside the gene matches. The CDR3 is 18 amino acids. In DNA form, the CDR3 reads TGTGCCAGCAGCCCGATGGTTGATCAGGACAGGGGGCATCACGAGCAGTACTTC. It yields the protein CASSPMVDQDRGHHEQYF.

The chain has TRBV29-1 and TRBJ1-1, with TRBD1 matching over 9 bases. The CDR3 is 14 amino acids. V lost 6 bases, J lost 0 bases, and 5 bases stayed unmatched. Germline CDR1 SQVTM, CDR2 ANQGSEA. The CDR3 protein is CSVRQGGLNTEAFF. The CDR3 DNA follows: TGCAGCGTCAGACAGGGGGGACTGAACACTGAAGCTTTCTTT.

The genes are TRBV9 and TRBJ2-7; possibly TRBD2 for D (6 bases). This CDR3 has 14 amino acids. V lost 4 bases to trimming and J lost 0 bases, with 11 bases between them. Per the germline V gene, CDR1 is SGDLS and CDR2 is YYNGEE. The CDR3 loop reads CASSPGTGSYEQYF. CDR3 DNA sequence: TGTGCCAGCAGCCCGGGGACTGGCTCCTACGAGCAGTACTTC.

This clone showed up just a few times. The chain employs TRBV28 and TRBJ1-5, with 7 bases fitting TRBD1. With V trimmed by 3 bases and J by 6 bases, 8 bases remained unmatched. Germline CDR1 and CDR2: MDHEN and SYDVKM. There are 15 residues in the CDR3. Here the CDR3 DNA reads TGTGCCAGCAGTTTCCCAGGACAGGCCGGTCAGCCCCAGCATTTT. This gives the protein CASSFPGQAGQPQHF.

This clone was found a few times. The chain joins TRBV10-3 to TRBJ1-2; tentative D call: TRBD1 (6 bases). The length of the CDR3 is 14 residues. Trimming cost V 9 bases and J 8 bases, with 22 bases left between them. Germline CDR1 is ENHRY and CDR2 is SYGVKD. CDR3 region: CAINSTQGPRGYTF. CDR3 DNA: TGTGCCATAAATTCCACACAGGGACCGAGAGGCTACACCTTC.

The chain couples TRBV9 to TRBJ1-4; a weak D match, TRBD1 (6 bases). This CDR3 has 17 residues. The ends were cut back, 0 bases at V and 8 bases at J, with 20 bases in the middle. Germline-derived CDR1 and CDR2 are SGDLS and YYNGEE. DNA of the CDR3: TGTGCCAGCAGCGTAGACCCGAAGGCAAGGGGGGGAGAAAAACTGTTTTTT. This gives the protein CASSVDPKARGGEKLFF.

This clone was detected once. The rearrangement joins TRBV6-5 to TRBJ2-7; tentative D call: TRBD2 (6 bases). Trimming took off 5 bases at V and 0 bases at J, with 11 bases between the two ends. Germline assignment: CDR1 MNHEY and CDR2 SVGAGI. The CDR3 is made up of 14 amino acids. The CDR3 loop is CASSAGTDSYEQYF. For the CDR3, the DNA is TGTGCCAGCAGTGCCGGGACTGACTCCTACGAGCAGTACTTC.

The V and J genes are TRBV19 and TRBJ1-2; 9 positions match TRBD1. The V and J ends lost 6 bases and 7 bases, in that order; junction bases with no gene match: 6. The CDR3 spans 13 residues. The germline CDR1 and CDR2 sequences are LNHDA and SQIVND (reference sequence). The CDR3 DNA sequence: TGTGCCAGTAGCCCAGACAGGGGGGTTGGCTACACCTTC. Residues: CASSPDRGVGYTF.

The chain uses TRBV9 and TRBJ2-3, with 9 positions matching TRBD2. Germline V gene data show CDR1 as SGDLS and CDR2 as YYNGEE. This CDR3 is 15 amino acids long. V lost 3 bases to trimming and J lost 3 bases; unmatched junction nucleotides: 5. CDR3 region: CASSGVAGETDTQYF. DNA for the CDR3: TGTGCCAGCAGCGGGGTAGCGGGAGAGACAGATACGCAGTATTTT.

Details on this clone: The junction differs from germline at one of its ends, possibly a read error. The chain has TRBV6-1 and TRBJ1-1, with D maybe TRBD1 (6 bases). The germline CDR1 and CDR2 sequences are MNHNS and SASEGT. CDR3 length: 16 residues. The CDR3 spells CASREDGKGGNTEAFF. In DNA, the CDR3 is TGTGCCAGCAGGGAAGACGGGAAAGGGGGGAACACTGAAGCTTTCTTT.

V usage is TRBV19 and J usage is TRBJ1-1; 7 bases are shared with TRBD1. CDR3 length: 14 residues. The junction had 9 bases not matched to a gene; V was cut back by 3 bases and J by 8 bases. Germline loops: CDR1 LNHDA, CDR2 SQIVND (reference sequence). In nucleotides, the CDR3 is TGTGCCAGTAGTATGACAGGGTTCGGCAAGGAAGCTTTCTTT. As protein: CASSMTGFGKEAFF. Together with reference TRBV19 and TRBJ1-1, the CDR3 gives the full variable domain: DGGITQSPKYLFRKEGQNVTLSCEQNLNHDAMYWYRQDPGQGLRLIYYSQIVNDFQKGDIAEGYSVSREKKESFPLTVTSAQKNPTAFYLCASSMTGFGKEAFFGQGTRLTVV.

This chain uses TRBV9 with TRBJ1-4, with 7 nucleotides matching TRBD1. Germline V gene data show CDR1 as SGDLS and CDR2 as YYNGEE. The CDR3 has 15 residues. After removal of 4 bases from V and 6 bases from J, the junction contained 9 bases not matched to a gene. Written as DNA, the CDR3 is TGTGCCAGCAGCCTAGGCCAAAGGGGGCATGAAAAACTGTTTTTT. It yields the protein CASSLGQRGHEKLFF.

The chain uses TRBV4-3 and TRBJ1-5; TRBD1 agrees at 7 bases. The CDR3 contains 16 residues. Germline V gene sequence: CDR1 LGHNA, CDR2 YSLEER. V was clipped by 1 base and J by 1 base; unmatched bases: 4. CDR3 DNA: TGCGCCAGCAGCCAAGGTGTAGGGGGCAGCAATCAGCCCCAGCATTTT. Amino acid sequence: CASSQGVGGSNQPQHF.

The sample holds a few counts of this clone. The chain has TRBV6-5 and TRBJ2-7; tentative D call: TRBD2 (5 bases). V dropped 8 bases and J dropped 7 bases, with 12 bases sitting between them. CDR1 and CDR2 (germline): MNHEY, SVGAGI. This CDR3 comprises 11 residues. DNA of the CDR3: TGTGCCAGCGGAGTAGCGAGAGAGCAGTACTTC. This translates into CASGVAREQYF.

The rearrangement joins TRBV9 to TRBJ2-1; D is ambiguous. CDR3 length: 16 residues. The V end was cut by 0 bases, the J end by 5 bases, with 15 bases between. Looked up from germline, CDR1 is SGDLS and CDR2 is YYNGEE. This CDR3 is CASSVDRHQDHNEQFF. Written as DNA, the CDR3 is TGTGCCAGCAGCGTAGACCGGCACCAGGATCACAATGAGCAGTTCTTC.

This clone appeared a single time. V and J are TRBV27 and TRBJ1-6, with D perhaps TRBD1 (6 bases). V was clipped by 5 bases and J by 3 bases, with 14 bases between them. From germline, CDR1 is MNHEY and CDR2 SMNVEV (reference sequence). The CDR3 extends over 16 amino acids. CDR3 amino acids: CASSMDSKHYNSPLHF. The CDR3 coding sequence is TGTGCCAGCAGTATGGACAGTAAGCACTATAATTCACCCCTCCACTTT.

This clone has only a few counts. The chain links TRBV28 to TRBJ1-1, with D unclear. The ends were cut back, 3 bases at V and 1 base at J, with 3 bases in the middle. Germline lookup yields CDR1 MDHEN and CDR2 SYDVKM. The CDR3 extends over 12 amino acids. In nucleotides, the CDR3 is TGTGCCAGCAGTTTTAGGAACACTGAAGCTTTCTTT. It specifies CASSFRNTEAFF.

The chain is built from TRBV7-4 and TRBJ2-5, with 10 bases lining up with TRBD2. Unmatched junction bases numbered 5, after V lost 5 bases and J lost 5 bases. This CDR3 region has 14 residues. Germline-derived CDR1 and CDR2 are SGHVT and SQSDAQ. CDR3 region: CASSPSGSRETQYF. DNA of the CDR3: TGTGCCAGCAGCCCTAGCGGGAGTAGGGAGACCCAGTACTTC.

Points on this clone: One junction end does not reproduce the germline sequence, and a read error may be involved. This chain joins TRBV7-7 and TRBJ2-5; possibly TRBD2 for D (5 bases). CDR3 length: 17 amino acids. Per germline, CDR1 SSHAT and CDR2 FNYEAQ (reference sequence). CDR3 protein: CASSLEISSPYQETQYF. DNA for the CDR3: TGTGCTAGCAGCTTAGAGATCTCTAGCCCGTACCAAGAGACCCAGTACTTC.